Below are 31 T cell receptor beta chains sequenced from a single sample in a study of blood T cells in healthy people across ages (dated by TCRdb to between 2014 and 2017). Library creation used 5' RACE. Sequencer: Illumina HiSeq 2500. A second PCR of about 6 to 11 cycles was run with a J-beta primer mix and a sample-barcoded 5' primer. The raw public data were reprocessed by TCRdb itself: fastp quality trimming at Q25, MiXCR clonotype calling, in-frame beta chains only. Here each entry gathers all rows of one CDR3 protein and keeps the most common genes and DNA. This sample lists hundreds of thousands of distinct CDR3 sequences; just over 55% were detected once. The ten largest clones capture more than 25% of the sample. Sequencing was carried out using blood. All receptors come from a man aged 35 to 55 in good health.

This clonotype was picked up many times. CDR3 sequence reads: CASSDSSGGADTQYF. The CDR3 nucleotides are TGTGCCAGCAGTGACTCTAGCGGGGGGGCAGATACGCAGTATTTT. The gene calls are TRBV6-4 and TRBJ2-3, with TRBD2 identical over 11 bases. V was clipped by 0 bases and J by 4 bases; unmatched bases: 0. Looked up from germline, CDR1 is MRHNA and CDR2 is SNTAGT. This CDR3 has 15 amino acids.

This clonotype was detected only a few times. The CDR3 loop reads CASSLSVFGEQYF. Here the CDR3 DNA reads TGTGCCAGCAGTTTATCTGTGTTTGGGGAGCAGTACTTC. This chain links TRBV27 with TRBJ2-5; possible D gene TRBD2, 5 bases. Per the germline V gene, CDR1 is MNHEY and CDR2 is SMNVEV (reference sequence). CDR3 size: 13 residues. Trimming shortened V by 0 bases and J by 11 bases, and 13 bases separated the two germline ends.

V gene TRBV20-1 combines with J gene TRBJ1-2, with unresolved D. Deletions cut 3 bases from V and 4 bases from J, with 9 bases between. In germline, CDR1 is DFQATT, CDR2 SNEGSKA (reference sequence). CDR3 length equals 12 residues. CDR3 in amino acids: CSASGTSYGYTF. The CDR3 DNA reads TGCAGTGCTAGTGGCACCAGCTATGGCTACACCTTC.

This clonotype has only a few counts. The CDR3 sequence is CASSLVHIPVNTYEQYF. The CDR3 nucleotides are TGTGCCAGCAGTTTAGTCCATATCCCTGTTAACACCTACGAGCAGTACTTC. The rearrangement uses TRBV12-3 or TRBV12-4 and TRBJ2-7; D is uncertain. The CDR3 is 17 residues long. With 1 base removed from V and 2 bases from J, the gap between germline ends came to 18 bases.

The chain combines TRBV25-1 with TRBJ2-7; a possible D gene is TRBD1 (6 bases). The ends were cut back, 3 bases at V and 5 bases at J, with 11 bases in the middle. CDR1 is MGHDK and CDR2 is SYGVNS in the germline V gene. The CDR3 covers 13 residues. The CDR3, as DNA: TGTGCCAGCAGTGAGCAGGGGAGACACGAGCAGTACTTC. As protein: CASSEQGRHEQYF.

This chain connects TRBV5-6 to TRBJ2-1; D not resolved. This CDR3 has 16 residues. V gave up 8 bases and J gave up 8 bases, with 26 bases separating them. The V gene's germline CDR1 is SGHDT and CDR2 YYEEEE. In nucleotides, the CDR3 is TGTGCCAGTAACCTGAGAGTTGCACAGAGCCCCTATGAGCAGTTCTTC. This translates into CASNLRVAQSPYEQFF.

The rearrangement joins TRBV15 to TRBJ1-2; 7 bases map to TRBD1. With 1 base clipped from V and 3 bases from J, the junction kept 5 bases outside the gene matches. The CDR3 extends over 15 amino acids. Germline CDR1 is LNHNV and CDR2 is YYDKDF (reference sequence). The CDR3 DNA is TGTGCCACCAGCAGAGGGGCAGGGGGGGACTATGGCTACACCTTC. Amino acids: CATSRGAGGDYGYTF.

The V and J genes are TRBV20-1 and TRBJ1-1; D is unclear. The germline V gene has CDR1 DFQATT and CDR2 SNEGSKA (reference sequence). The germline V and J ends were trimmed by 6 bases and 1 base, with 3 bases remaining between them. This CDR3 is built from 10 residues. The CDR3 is CSAQNTEAFF. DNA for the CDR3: TGCAGTGCACAGAACACTGAAGCTTTCTTT.

The CDR3 here is CATSRDRGSNEQFF. CDR3 in DNA: TGTGCCACGTCTCGGGACAGAGGATCCAATGAGCAGTTCTTC. The chain has TRBV24-1 and TRBJ2-1, with TRBD1 matching 7 bases. The CDR3 is 14 residues long. The germline CDR1 and CDR2 sequences are KGHDR and SFDVKD. V was pared by 10 bases and J by 6 bases, with 11 bases of the junction left unmatched.

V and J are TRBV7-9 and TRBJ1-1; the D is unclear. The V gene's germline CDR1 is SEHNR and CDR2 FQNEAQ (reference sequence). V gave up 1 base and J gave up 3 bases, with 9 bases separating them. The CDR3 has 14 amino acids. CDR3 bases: TGTGCCAGCAGCTTAGGGGGATGGGACACTGAAGCTTTCTTT. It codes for CASSLGGWDTEAFF.

CDR3 DNA sequence: TGTGCCAGCAGCCGAATAAGGGTCGCGGGAGGAGGACTCTACGAGCAGTACTTC. Encoded protein: CASSRIRVAGGGLYEQYF. This rearrangement joins TRBV7-2 to TRBJ2-7, with 8 bases fitting TRBD2. The CDR3 is 18 amino acids. CDR1 and CDR2 from the germline V gene are SGHTA and FQGNSA. V lost 5 bases, J lost 3 bases, and 18 bases stayed unmatched.

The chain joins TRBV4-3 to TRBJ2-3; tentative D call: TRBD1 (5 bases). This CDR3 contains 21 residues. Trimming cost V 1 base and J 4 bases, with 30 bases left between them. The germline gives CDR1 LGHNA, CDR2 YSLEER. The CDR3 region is CASSQVFSGRGQLSHADTQYF. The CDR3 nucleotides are TGCGCCAGCAGCCAAGTTTTCTCCGGAAGAGGACAACTTAGTCACGCAGATACGCAGTATTTT.

CDR3 in DNA: TGCGCCAGCAGCTTGGACAGCCAGGAGTATTTT. The encoded protein is CASSLDSQEYF. The rearrangement links TRBV5-1 to TRBJ2-3, with D hard to call. Germline V gives CDR1 SGHRS, CDR2 YFSETQ. The CDR3 consists of 11 residues. V gave up 0 bases and J gave up 13 bases, with 9 bases separating them.

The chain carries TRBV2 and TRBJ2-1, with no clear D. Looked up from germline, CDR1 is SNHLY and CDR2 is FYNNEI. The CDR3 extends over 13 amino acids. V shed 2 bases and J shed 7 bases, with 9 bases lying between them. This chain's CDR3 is CASSEFSWNEQFF. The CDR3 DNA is TGTGCCAGCAGTGAATTCAGTTGGAATGAGCAGTTCTTC.

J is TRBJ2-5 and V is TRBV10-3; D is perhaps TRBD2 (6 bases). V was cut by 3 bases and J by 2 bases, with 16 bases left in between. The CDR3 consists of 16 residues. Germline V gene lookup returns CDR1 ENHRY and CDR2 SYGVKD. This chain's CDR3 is CAISDKNSGPQETQYF. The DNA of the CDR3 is TGTGCCATCAGTGATAAGAATAGCGGCCCTCAAGAGACCCAGTACTTC.

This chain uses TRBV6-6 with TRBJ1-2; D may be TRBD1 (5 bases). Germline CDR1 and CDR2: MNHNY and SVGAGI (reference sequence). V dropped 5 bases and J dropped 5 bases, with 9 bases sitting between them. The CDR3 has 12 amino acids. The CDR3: CASSPEGYGYTF. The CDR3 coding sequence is TGTGCCAGCAGTCCCGAGGGGTATGGCTACACCTTC.

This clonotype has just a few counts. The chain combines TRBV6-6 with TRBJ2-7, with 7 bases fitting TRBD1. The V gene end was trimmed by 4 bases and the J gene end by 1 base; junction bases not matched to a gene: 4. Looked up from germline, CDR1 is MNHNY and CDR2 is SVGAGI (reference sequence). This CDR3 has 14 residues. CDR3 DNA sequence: TGTGCCAGCAGTTCTGACAGGGCGTCCTACGAGCAGTACTTC. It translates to CASSSDRASYEQYF.

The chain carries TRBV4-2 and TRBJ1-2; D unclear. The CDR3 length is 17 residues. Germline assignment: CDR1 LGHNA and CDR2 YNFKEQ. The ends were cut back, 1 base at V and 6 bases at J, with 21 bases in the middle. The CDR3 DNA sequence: TGTGCCAGCAGCCAAGTCGGGAGCAGGATTGACCTTGATGGCTACACCTTC. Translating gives CASSQVGSRIDLDGYTF.

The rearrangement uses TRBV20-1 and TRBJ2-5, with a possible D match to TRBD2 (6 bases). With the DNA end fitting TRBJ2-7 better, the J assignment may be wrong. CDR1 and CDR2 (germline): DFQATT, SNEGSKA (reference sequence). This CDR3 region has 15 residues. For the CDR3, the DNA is TGCAGTGCTAGAGATCGGAGGGTCGGTGGGTACGAGCAGTACTTC. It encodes CSARDRRVGGYEQYF.

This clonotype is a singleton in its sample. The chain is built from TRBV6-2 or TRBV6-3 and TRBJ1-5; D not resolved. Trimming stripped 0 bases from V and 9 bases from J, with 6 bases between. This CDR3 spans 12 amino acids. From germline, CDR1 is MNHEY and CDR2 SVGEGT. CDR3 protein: CASSYSFGPQHF. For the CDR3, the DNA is TGTGCCAGCAGTTACTCGTTCGGGCCCCAGCATTTT.

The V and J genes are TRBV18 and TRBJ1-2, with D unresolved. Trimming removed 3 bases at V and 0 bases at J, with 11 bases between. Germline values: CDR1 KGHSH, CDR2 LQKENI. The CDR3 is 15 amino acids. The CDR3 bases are TGTGCCAGCTCACCGGGTGACAACGCTAACTATGGCTACACCTTC. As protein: CASSPGDNANYGYTF.

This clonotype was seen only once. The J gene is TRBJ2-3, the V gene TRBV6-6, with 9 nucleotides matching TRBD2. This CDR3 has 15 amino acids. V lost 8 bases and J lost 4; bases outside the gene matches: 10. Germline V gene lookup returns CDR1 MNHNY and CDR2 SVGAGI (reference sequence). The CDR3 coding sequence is TGTGCCAGCCGGGGCCGCGGGGGGGCCGCAGATACGCAGTATTTT. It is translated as CASRGRGGAADTQYF.

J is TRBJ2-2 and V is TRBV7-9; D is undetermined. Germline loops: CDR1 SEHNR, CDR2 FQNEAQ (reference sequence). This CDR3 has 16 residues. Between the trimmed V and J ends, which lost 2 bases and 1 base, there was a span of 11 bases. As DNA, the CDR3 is TGTGCCAGCAGCTTACCGTTTTCGGGGAACACCGGGGAGCTGTTTTTT. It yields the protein CASSLPFSGNTGELFF.

This CDR3 reads CASSPTTGRMVGYTF. The DNA for the CDR3 is TGTGCCAGCAGTCCCACGACAGGGAGGATGGTTGGCTACACCTTC. This chain joins TRBV28 and TRBJ1-2; the match to TRBD1 covers 7 bases. Trimming took 5 bases from V and 7 from J; bases not matched to a gene: 13. The CDR3 length is 15 residues. The germline CDR1 and CDR2 sequences are MDHEN and SYDVKM.

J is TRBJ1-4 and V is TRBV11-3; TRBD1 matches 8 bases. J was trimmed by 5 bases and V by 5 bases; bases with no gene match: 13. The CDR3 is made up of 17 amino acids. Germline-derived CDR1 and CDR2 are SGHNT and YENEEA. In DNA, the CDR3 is TGTGCCAGCAGCCTCAGAGAAATCAGGGGGCGAAATGAAAAACTGTTTTTT. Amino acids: CASSLREIRGRNEKLFF.

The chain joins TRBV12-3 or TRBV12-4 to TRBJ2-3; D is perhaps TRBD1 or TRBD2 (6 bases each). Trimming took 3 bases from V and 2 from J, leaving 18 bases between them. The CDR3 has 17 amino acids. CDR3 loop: CASSLISGAGVTDTQYF. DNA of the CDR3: TGTGCCAGCAGTTTGATATCGGGGGCAGGGGTCACAGATACGCAGTATTTT.

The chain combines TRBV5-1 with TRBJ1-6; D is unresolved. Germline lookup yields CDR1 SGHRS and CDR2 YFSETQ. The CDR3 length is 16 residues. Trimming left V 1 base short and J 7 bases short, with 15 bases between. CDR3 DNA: TGCGCCAGCAGCTTGATCCCCGGCGGGAAAAATTCACCCCTCCACTTT. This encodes CASSLIPGGKNSPLHF.

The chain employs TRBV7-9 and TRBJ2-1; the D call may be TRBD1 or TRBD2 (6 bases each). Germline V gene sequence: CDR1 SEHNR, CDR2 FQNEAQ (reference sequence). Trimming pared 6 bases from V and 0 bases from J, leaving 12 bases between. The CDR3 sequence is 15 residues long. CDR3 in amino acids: CASRQQGGSYNEQFF. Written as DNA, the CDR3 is TGTGCCAGCAGACAACAGGGAGGCTCCTACAATGAGCAGTTCTTC.

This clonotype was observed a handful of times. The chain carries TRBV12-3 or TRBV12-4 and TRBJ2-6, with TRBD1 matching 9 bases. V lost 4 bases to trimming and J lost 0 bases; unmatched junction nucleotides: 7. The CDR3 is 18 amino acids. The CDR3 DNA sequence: TGTGCCAGCAGTTCCGGGACAGGGATTAGCTCTGGGGCCAACGTCCTGACTTTC. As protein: CASSSGTGISSGANVLTF.

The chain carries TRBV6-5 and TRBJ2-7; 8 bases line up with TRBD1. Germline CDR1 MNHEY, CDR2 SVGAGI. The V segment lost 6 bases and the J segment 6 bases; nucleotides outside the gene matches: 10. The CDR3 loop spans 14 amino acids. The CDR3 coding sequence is TGTGCCAGCAGCCCCAATGGACAGGGTGGCGAGCAGTACTTC. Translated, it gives CASSPNGQGGEQYF.

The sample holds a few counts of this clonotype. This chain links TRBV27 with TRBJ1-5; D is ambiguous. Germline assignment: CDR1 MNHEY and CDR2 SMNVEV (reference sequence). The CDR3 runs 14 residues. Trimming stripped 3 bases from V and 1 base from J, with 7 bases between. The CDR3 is CASSFTQSNQPQHF. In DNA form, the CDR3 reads TGTGCCAGCAGTTTTACCCAGAGCAATCAGCCCCAGCATTTT.